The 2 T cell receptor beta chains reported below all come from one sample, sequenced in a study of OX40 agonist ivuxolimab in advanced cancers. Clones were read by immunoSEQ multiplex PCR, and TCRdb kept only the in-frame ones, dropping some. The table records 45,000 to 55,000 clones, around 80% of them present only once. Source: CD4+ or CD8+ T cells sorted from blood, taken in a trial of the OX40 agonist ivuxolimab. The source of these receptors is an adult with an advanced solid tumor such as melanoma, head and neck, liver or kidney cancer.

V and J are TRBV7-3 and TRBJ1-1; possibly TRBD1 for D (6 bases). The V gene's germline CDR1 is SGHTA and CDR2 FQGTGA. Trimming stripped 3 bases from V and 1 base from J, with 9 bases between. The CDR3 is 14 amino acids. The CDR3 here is CASSFPRGNTEAFF. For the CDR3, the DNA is TGTGCCAGCAGCTTTCCCAGGGGGAACACTGAAGCTTTCTTT.

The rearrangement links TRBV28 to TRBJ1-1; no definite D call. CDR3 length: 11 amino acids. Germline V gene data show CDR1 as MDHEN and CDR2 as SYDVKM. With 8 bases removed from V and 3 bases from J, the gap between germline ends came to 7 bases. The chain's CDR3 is CASRQYTEAFF. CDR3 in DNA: TGTGCCAGCCGTCAGTACACTGAAGCTTTCTTT.